The 19 T cell receptor beta chains presented below share a single source sample, sequenced in a study of blood T cell repertoires in COVID-19 (dated by TCRdb to 2020 to 2021). Library preparation was by the immunoSEQ multiplex PCR assay. Here the immuneACCESS table is served through TCRdb, limited to in-frame sequences with V and J called. Missing clones are a known gap in these copies; in checked studies unresolved V genes cover under half, and the rest lacks a known reason. This sample is represented by a few hundred thousand clones; about 80% of them were singletons. The top ten hold roughly 7.4% of the sample. The specimen was peripheral blood. The receptors derive from a woman aged 50 to 60 with acute or convalescent COVID-19.

The chain employs TRBV20-1 and TRBJ2-5; D uncertain. The V gene lost 3 bases and the J gene lost 3 bases, with 5 bases spanning the gap. Germline V gives CDR1 DFQATT, CDR2 SNEGSKA (reference sequence). This CDR3 comprises 11 residues. The CDR3 is CSASVKETQYF. In DNA form, the CDR3 reads TGCAGTGCTAGTGTCAAAGAGACCCAGTACTTC.

The J gene is TRBJ1-2, the V gene TRBV3-1 (or the pseudogene TRBV3-2); TRBD1 agrees at 9 bases. Germline loops: CDR1 LGHDT, CDR2 YNNKEL (reference sequence). Unmatched junction bases numbered 7, after V lost 0 bases and J lost 5 bases. The length of the CDR3 is 16 residues. CDR3 residues: CASSQESRQGVYGYTF. In nucleotides, the CDR3 is TGTGCCAGCAGCCAAGAATCGAGACAGGGGGTTTATGGCTACACCTTC.

This clone has just a few counts. The chain links TRBV5-1 to TRBJ1-2; a possible D gene is TRBD1 (6 bases). The CDR3 covers 13 residues. Germline CDR1 is SGHRS and CDR2 is YFSETQ. Deletions cut 0 bases from V and 6 bases from J, with 9 bases between. The CDR3, as DNA: TGCGCCAGCAGCTTGGGGGGGCCTAATGGCTACACCTTC. Amino acid sequence: CASSLGGPNGYTF.

CDR3: CASSLELEQFF. Here the CDR3 DNA reads TGCGCCAGCAGCTTGGAACTGGAGCAGTTCTTC. This sequence joins TRBV5-1 and TRBJ2-1, with D unclear. Germline lookup yields CDR1 SGHRS and CDR2 YFSETQ. This CDR3 contains 11 residues. Trimming pared 0 bases from V and 10 bases from J, leaving 5 bases between.

This clone has more than one count but fewer than ten. V and J are TRBV7-9 and TRBJ2-5; D perhaps matches TRBD1 (5 bases). The CDR3 loop spans 14 amino acids. V was trimmed by 3 bases and J by 5 bases, leaving 13 bases between them. The germline V gene has CDR1 SEHNR and CDR2 FQNEAQ (reference sequence). As DNA, the CDR3 is TGTGCCAGCAGCTTGAACGGACACCGGGAGACCCAGTACTTC. It codes for CASSLNGHRETQYF.

The chain uses TRBV6-1 and TRBJ1-2; a weak D match, TRBD1 (5 bases). This CDR3 has 13 amino acids. CDR1 and CDR2 from the germline V gene are MNHNS and SASEGT. V lost 1 base, J lost 8 bases, and 11 bases lay in between. The CDR3 loop is CASSEVQGKGYTF. CDR3 DNA sequence: TGTGCCAGCAGTGAAGTGCAGGGTAAAGGCTACACCTTC.

The V and J genes are TRBV6-2 or TRBV6-3 and TRBJ2-2; D is unresolved. The germline CDR1 and CDR2 sequences are MNHEY and SVGEGT. The CDR3 runs to 16 residues. V dropped 3 bases and J dropped 4 bases, with 15 bases sitting between them. The chain's CDR3 is CASSYHLARSTGELFF. CDR3 nucleotides: TGTGCCAGCAGTTATCACTTGGCTAGGAGCACCGGGGAGCTGTTTTTT.

The rearrangement joins TRBV27 to TRBJ2-4; the D gene is possibly TRBD2 (6 bases). The germline V and J ends were trimmed by 3 bases and 2 bases, with 8 bases remaining between them. The CDR3 runs 14 residues. Germline V lookup: CDR1 MNHEY, CDR2 SMNVEV (reference sequence). The CDR3 DNA is TGTGCCAGCAGTTTGGAGGGAACCAAAAACATTCAGTACTTC. It yields the protein CASSLEGTKNIQYF.

The chain links TRBV5-1 to TRBJ2-7; D is perhaps TRBD1 (6 bases). Germline CDR1 and CDR2: SGHRS and YFSETQ. Trimming took 3 bases from V and 5 from J, leaving 15 bases between them. The CDR3 is 14 amino acids. The CDR3, as DNA: TGCGCCAGCAGCTCAAGGCGGAGACAGGACGAGCAGTACTTC. It specifies CASSSRRRQDEQYF.

The chain combines TRBV9 with TRBJ1-1; possible D gene TRBD1, 5 bases. CDR1 SGDLS and CDR2 YYNGEE come from the germline V gene. Deletions cut 4 bases from V and 0 bases from J, with 16 bases between. The CDR3 has 16 residues. The CDR3 nucleotides read TGTGCCAGCAGCCAAGCCATCGGGGGGGTGAACACTGAAGCTTTCTTT. Translated: CASSQAIGGVNTEAFF. The full variable domain, its missing parts supplied by reference TRBV9 and TRBJ1-1, is DSGVTQTPKHLITATGQRVTLRCSPRSGDLSVYWYQQSLDQGLQFLIQYYNGEERAKGNILERFSAQQFPDLHSELNLSSLELGDSALYFCASSQAIGGVNTEAFFGQGTRLTVV.

In this sample, this clone turned up once. The chain is built from TRBV7-3 and TRBJ2-5, with D possibly matching TRBD1 (6 bases). The CDR3 length is 16 residues. Deletions cut 2 bases from V and 4 bases from J, with 17 bases between. Germline-derived CDR1 and CDR2 are SGHTA and FQGTGA. CDR3 bases: TGTGCCAGCAGCTTAGGGTTTCAGGGGAGATCAGAGACCCAGTACTTC. Its protein product is CASSLGFQGRSETQYF.

This clone was recorded a few times. The rearrangement joins TRBV19 to TRBJ2-5; a possible D gene is TRBD1 (6 bases). Trimming shortened V by 6 bases and J by 1 base, and 12 bases separated the two germline ends. CDR3 length: 14 residues. Per the germline V gene, CDR1 is LNHDA and CDR2 is SQIVND (reference sequence). Here the CDR3 reads CASRTTGAQETQYF. The CDR3 DNA sequence: TGTGCCAGTAGGACGACAGGTGCCCAAGAGACCCAGTACTTC.

The V gene is TRBV19, the J gene TRBJ1-4, with D possibly TRBD1 on 6 matching bases. CDR3 length: 14 residues. Trimming pared 5 bases from V and 3 bases from J, leaving 10 bases between. Germline assignment: CDR1 LNHDA and CDR2 SQIVND (reference sequence). CDR3 loop: CASSGQISNEKLFF. In nucleotides, the CDR3 is TGTGCCAGTAGTGGACAGATATCTAATGAAAAACTGTTTTTT.

This chain uses TRBV6-2 or TRBV6-3 with TRBJ1-2, with TRBD1 matching over 9 bases. Unmatched junction bases numbered 3, after V lost 5 bases and J lost 8 bases. The germline V gene has CDR1 MNHEY and CDR2 SVGEGT. This CDR3 is 12 amino acids long. The CDR3 is CASSHTGGGYTF. The CDR3 DNA reads as TGTGCCAGCAGTCATACAGGGGGCGGCTACACCTTC.

The chain carries TRBV2 and TRBJ2-2, with 8 bases lining up with TRBD1. The germline CDR1 and CDR2 sequences are SNHLY and FYNNEI. The length of the CDR3 is 14 residues. Trimming cost V 2 bases and J 9 bases; bases outside gene matches: 5. DNA of the CDR3: TGTGCCAGCAGTGAAATCCAGGGGGCCCGGGAGCTGTTTTTT. It is translated as CASSEIQGARELFF. The whole variable domain, remainder taken from reference TRBV2 and TRBJ2-2, is EPEVTQTPSHQVTQMGQEVILRCVPISNHLYFYWYRQILGQKVEFLVSFYNNEISEKSEIFDDQFSVERPDGSNFTLKIRSTKLEDSAMYFCASSEIQGARELFFGEGSRLTVL.

The chain employs TRBV28 and TRBJ1-5; no firm D call. CDR1 is MDHEN, CDR2 SYDVKM, per germline. The V gene lost 4 bases and the J gene lost 4 bases, with 17 bases spanning the gap. The CDR3 sequence is 16 residues long. The CDR3 coding sequence is TGTGCCAGCAGTTCTCTACGGGAGTTAAGAAATCAGCCCCAGCATTTT. Translation gives CASSSLRELRNQPQHF.

This chain uses TRBV5-1 with TRBJ1-2; 11 nucleotides align to TRBD1. Per the germline V gene, CDR1 is SGHRS and CDR2 is YFSETQ. The CDR3 is 15 amino acids. V gave up 0 bases and J gave up 5 bases; unmatched junction bases: 3. The CDR3 region has the DNA TGCGCCAGCAGCTTGGGAGGGACAGGGGGATATGGCTACACCTTC. This codes for CASSLGGTGGYGYTF.

The chain uses TRBV27 and TRBJ1-6; D gene ambiguous. This CDR3 has 13 residues. V lost 2 bases and J 9 bases, leaving 8 bases between the germline ends. Germline V gene data show CDR1 as MNHEY and CDR2 as SMNVEV (reference sequence). Here the CDR3 DNA reads TGTGCCAGCAGTTTAACTCCCGCTTCACCCCTCCACTTT. Translation gives CASSLTPASPLHF.

This clone occurred once. The chain links TRBV25-1 to TRBJ1-1; no clear D. The germline CDR1 and CDR2 sequences are MGHDK and SYGVNS. There are 15 residues in the CDR3. V dropped 5 bases and J dropped 4 bases, with 17 bases sitting between them. CDR3 amino acids: CASSPSGYFGTEAFF. The CDR3 coding sequence is TGTGCCAGCAGTCCCTCGGGGTACTTCGGCACTGAAGCTTTCTTT. Full variable domain (remainder filled in from reference TRBV25-1 and TRBJ1-1): EADIYQTPRYLVIGTGKKITLECSQTMGHDKMYWYQQDPGMELHLIHYSYGVNSTEKGDLSSESTVSRIRTEHFPLTLESARPSHTSQYLCASSPSGYFGTEAFFGQGTRLTVV.